These 24 T cell receptor beta chains were all obtained from the same sample, sequenced in a study of blood T cells in healthy people across ages. For the second PCR, which ran for roughly 7 to 11 cycles, a sample-barcoded 5' primer and a J-beta primer mix were used. Each CDR3 protein gets one entry after TCRdb re-called the 5' RACE reads with MiXCR. This table has roughly 2 million distinct CDR3 sequences, about 50% appearing once. Sequencing was done on a sample of blood. Receptors were obtained from a woman aged 40 to 50 in good health.

This clonotype has more than one count but fewer than ten. The chain employs TRBV14 and TRBJ1-4; D is ambiguous. This CDR3 spans 15 amino acids. The V and J ends lost 1 base and 1 base respectively, with 7 bases between them. CDR1 SGHDN and CDR2 FVKESK come from the germline V gene. CDR3 region: CASSQARGTNEKLFF. CDR3 in DNA: TGTGCCAGCAGCCAAGCGCGGGGAACTAATGAAAAACTGTTTTTT.

The chain is built from TRBV2 and TRBJ2-1; 7 nucleotides line up with TRBD1. CDR1 is SNHLY and CDR2 is FYNNEI in the germline V gene. Trimming cost V 6 bases and J 7 bases; bases outside gene matches: 6. CDR3 length: 13 amino acids. The CDR3 sequence: CASRRLQGNEQFF. DNA for the CDR3: TGTGCCAGCAGGAGACTACAGGGGAATGAGCAGTTCTTC.

The rearrangement links TRBV6-2 or TRBV6-3 to TRBJ2-1, with 11 bases fitting TRBD2. Germline V CDR1 and CDR2: MNHEY, SVGEGT. The CDR3 totals 14 residues. The V gene end was trimmed by 5 bases and the J gene end by 5 bases; junction bases not matched to a gene: 2. CDR3 protein: CASSATSGDNEQFF. The CDR3 nucleotides read TGTGCCAGCAGTGCGACTAGCGGGGACAATGAGCAGTTCTTC.

This clonotype was seen more than once but under ten times. The rearrangement joins TRBV15 to TRBJ2-5; 14 bases match TRBD2. Trimming took 0 bases from V and 4 from J; bases not matched to a gene: 16. This CDR3 region has 21 residues. CDR1 LNHNV and CDR2 YYDKDF come from the germline V gene (reference sequence). The CDR3: CATSRDPSSKTSGGAGETQYF. CDR3 coding DNA: TGTGCCACCAGCAGAGATCCAAGCAGCAAGACTAGCGGGGGGGCGGGAGAGACCCAGTACTTC.

This chain joins TRBV20-1 and TRBJ1-2; TRBD1 matches 8 bases. CDR3 length equals 15 residues. The germline V gene has CDR1 DFQATT and CDR2 SNEGSKA (reference sequence). V shed 3 bases, J shed 7 bases, and the junction held 13 bases outside the gene matches. The CDR3 is CSASANPQGVGGYTF. CDR3 DNA sequence: TGCAGTGCTAGTGCCAACCCACAGGGGGTGGGTGGCTACACCTTC.

The rearrangement links TRBV6-5 to TRBJ1-2; TRBD1 agrees at 7 bases. With V trimmed by 7 bases and J by 6 bases, 11 bases remained unmatched. Germline CDR1 reads MNHEY; CDR2 reads SVGAGI. CDR3 size: 14 residues. The CDR3 spells CASNGDGGGDGYTF. CDR3 nucleotides: TGTGCCAGCAACGGAGACGGAGGGGGCGATGGCTACACCTTC.

This clonotype was picked up a small number of times. The V call is TRBV6-2 or TRBV6-3, the J call TRBJ2-4, with 10 bases matching TRBD1. V was clipped by 0 bases and J by 7 bases; unmatched bases: 3. The CDR3 consists of 15 residues. Germline V gives CDR1 MNHEY, CDR2 SVGEGT. CDR3 nucleotide sequence: TGTGCCAGCAGTTACTCTGCGGGACAGGGGAACATTCAGTACTTC. It translates to CASSYSAGQGNIQYF.

The chain combines TRBV29-1 with TRBJ2-3; D remains unclear. V lost 1 base, J lost 4 bases, and 18 bases lay in between. CDR1 SQVTM and CDR2 ANQGSEA come from the germline V gene. CDR3 length: 16 residues. CDR3 sequence (DNA): TGCAGCGTTGAAGCGTGGACGGCCACTCTCGCAGATACGCAGTATTTT. It is translated as CSVEAWTATLADTQYF.

This CDR3 reads CASITSGTNTGELFF. In nucleotides, the CDR3 is TGTGCCAGCATCACTAGCGGCACGAACACCGGGGAGCTGTTTTTT. V gene TRBV12-3 or TRBV12-4 combines with J gene TRBJ2-2; 8 bases line up with TRBD2. V lost 7 bases and J lost 0; bases outside the gene matches: 4. This CDR3 spans 15 amino acids.

The chain has TRBV4-1 and TRBJ2-3, with D hard to call. This CDR3 has 14 residues. The germline gives CDR1 MGHRA, CDR2 YSYEKL. V was cut by 0 bases and J by 2 bases, with 6 bases left in between. CDR3: CASSQDHLTDTQYF. The CDR3 region has the DNA TGCGCCAGCAGCCAAGATCACCTCACAGATACGCAGTATTTT.

The sample holds a few counts of this clonotype. V and J are TRBV12-5 and TRBJ2-3; D gene ambiguous. Trimming pared 1 base from V and 5 bases from J, leaving 4 bases between. The germline V gene has CDR1 LGHNT and CDR2 FRNRAP. The CDR3 spans 12 residues. CDR3 in amino acids: CASGLEVDTQYF. The CDR3 DNA reads TGTGCTAGTGGTTTGGAGGTAGATACGCAGTATTTT.

This clonotype appeared a few times. The chain combines TRBV28 with TRBJ2-1; no clear D gene. The germline V and J ends were trimmed by 8 bases and 8 bases, with 10 bases remaining between them. The CDR3 has 11 residues. Germline lookup yields CDR1 MDHEN and CDR2 SYDVKM. CDR3 amino acids: CASQERDEQFF. CDR3 coding DNA: TGTGCCAGCCAAGAGCGAGATGAGCAGTTCTTC.

This clonotype occurred a few times. The chain combines TRBV6-5 with TRBJ2-5, with 7 bases matching TRBD1. The germline CDR1 and CDR2 sequences are MNHEY and SVGAGI. The trim removed 0 bases at V and 2 bases at J, leaving 12 bases unmatched. This CDR3 contains 18 residues. The CDR3 sequence: CASSYSILLSGGQETQYF. CDR3 nucleotide sequence: TGTGCCAGCAGTTACTCGATACTGCTGTCAGGGGGTCAAGAGACCCAGTACTTC.

The chain links TRBV20-1 to TRBJ2-1, with 14 bases matching TRBD2. The V gene's germline CDR1 is DFQATT and CDR2 SNEGSKA (reference sequence). V was pared by 6 bases and J by 7 bases, with 5 bases of the junction left unmatched. There are 14 residues in the CDR3. CDR3 protein: CSAGTSGGINEQFF. The CDR3 DNA reads TGCAGTGCCGGGACTAGCGGGGGCATTAATGAGCAGTTCTTC.

This chain joins TRBV20-1 and TRBJ1-2, with 9 bases lining up with TRBD1. Trimming cost V 0 bases and J 5 bases; bases outside gene matches: 7. This CDR3 spans 15 amino acids. Germline V gene sequence: CDR1 DFQATT, CDR2 SNEGSKA (reference sequence). The CDR3 loop reads CSARDSTGGRYGYTF. Written as DNA, the CDR3 is TGCAGTGCTAGAGATAGCACAGGGGGCCGGTATGGCTACACCTTC.

The chain links TRBV28 to TRBJ1-2, with TRBD1 identical over 8 bases. Germline V lookup: CDR1 MDHEN, CDR2 SYDVKM. The CDR3 sequence is 14 residues long. V was clipped by 4 bases and J by 8 bases; unmatched bases: 9. The CDR3 loop is CASSSPPGGGGYTF. The CDR3 bases are TGTGCCAGCAGTTCCCCCCCAGGGGGCGGAGGCTACACCTTC.

Comment on this clonotype: A far more abundant clone sits one base away, making this likely a read error. V and J are TRBV7-2 and TRBJ1-2, with TRBD1 as a possible D gene (5 bases). This CDR3 contains 13 residues. The germline V and J ends were trimmed by 1 base and 2 bases, with 5 bases remaining between them. CDR1 SGHTA and CDR2 FQGNSA come from the germline V gene. This CDR3 is CTSSLDRNYGYTF. The CDR3 nucleotides are TGTACCAGCAGCTTAGACAGGAACTATGGCTACACCTTC.

A note on this clonotype: A much larger clone lies one base from this, so it may be a read error. This rearrangement joins TRBV27 to TRBJ1-2, with D hard to call. The CDR3 runs 14 residues. In germline, CDR1 is MNHEY, CDR2 SMNVEV (reference sequence). The chain's CDR3 is CASSPDQTRYDYTF. The CDR3, as DNA: TGTGCCAGCTCTCCTGACCAAACCCGCTATGACTACACCTTC.

This clonotype was found a few times. The rearrangement joins TRBV7-2 to TRBJ1-2; D remains ambiguous. V was clipped by 5 bases and J by 2 bases, with 12 bases between them. The CDR3 is 14 amino acids. Germline V gene sequence: CDR1 SGHTA, CDR2 FQGNSA. CDR3 sequence reads: CASSRGTRNYGYTF. CDR3 coding DNA: TGTGCCAGCAGCAGAGGCACTCGGAACTATGGCTACACCTTC.

The DNA for the CDR3 is TGCAGTGCTGGGGGGACAGGGTTGAGTCAGGATACGCAGTATTTT. Translated, it gives CSAGGTGLSQDTQYF. The chain joins TRBV20-1 to TRBJ2-3; 9 nucleotides line up with TRBD1. In germline, CDR1 is DFQATT, CDR2 SNEGSKA (reference sequence). The CDR3 contains 15 residues. Trimming cost V 5 bases and J 6 bases; bases outside gene matches: 12.

The V call is TRBV2, the J call TRBJ2-1; 7 bases are a match to TRBD1. The CDR3 covers 13 residues. From germline, CDR1 is SNHLY and CDR2 FYNNEI. Unmatched junction bases numbered 10, after V lost 11 bases and J lost 6 bases. The CDR3 coding sequence is TGTGCCGGGAGAGGACAGGTACCCAATGAGCAGTTCTTC. It yields the protein CAGRGQVPNEQFF.

The chain employs TRBV20-1 and TRBJ2-7, with D uncertain. This CDR3 is built from 13 residues. V dropped 2 bases and J dropped 2 bases, with 10 bases sitting between them. The germline CDR1 and CDR2 sequences are DFQATT and SNEGSKA (reference sequence). This CDR3 reads CSARTALPYEQYF. Here the CDR3 DNA reads TGCAGTGCTAGAACCGCTCTCCCCTACGAGCAGTACTTC.

The chain links TRBV6-2 or TRBV6-3 to TRBJ2-3; 7 nucleotides match TRBD1. CDR1 is MNHEY and CDR2 is SVGEGT in the germline V gene. V lost 7 bases, J lost 0 bases, and 7 bases stayed unmatched. The length of the CDR3 is 15 residues. The chain's CDR3 is CASIEGGPSTDTQYF. The CDR3 DNA is TGTGCCAGCATCGAAGGGGGCCCTAGCACAGATACGCAGTATTTT.

The genes are TRBV7-2 and TRBJ2-3; TRBD2 agrees at 9 bases. The CDR3 sequence is 16 residues long. Germline CDR1 is SGHTA and CDR2 is FQGNSA. Losses at the gene ends were 5 bases for V and 0 bases for J; bases not matched to a gene: 6. The CDR3 sequence is CASSTRSGGSTDTQYF. The CDR3 nucleotides read TGTGCCAGCAGCACCCGGAGCGGGGGGAGCACAGATACGCAGTATTTT.